This TCR beta chain was captured in a study of blood T cells in healthy people across ages. Study-wide context: Template-switching capture recovered about one barcoded beta molecule per two T cells. Whole-study findings and limits: Any changes in expanded clonotypes were possibly confounded, as donor CMV status remained unknown. Per million T cells, the diversity of TCR beta decreased roughly linearly as age advanced.

Sample-barcoded 5' priming and a J-beta primer mix drove a second PCR of about 6 to 12 cycles. Each of the samples gave a minimum of 2.5 million paired-end reads that contained CDR3. TCRdb ran MiXCR on the 5' RACE reads and lists one entry per CDR3 protein. This sample has about 1,800,000 distinct CDR3 sequences; over 25% occur once, and the top ten carry 7.7%. This clonotype was detected a few times. Antigen unknown. The V end lost 3 bases, the J end lost 8 bases, and 10 bases lay between the germline ends. The length of the CDR3 is 12 residues. Sequencing used blood. The TCR was taken from a woman in her twenties or thirties in good health. The V gene is TRBV12-3 or TRBV12-4, the J gene TRBJ1-2; D remains unclear. In DNA, the CDR3 is TGTGCCAGCAGTTTGAAGGCGACGGGCTACACCTTC. Encoded protein: CASSLKATGYTF.